The clone carrying this TCR beta chain was seen only a few times. Its antigen is unidentified. V was trimmed by 4 bases and J by 7 bases, leaving 14 bases between them. The CDR3 consists of 15 residues. Per the germline V gene, CDR1 is LNHDA and CDR2 is SQIVND (reference sequence). These data belong to a study of graft-versus-host responses after intestinal transplantation. Study as a whole: Recipients received multivisceral, liver-intestinal, or isolated intestinal transplants. Each patient got anti-thymocyte globulin induction, then tacrolimus and steroids for around 3 years. Notes on the study in general: GvH clones occurred in recipient marrow; some first appeared in ileum or blood. Within the allografts of patients who had graft-donor T cell macrochimerism, graft-versus-host to host-versus-graft clonal ratios were high.

Only in-frame clones appear in the TCRdb table, and some are missing; sequencing was by immunoSEQ multiplex PCR. The profile shows some 86,000 clones, 91% of them singletons. The V call is TRBV19, the J call TRBJ1-6, with D perhaps TRBD1 (6 bases). The sequence came from a human donor who received an intestinal transplant. The sequenced sample was unstimulated CD4+ T cells sorted from spleen or lymph node cells, obtained before intestinal transplant. CDR3 protein: CASSTRGGLNSPLHF. The CDR3 DNA is TGTGCCAGTAGTACACGTGGGGGCCTAAATTCACCCCTCCACTTT.